This T cell receptor beta chain was sequenced during a study of cytomegalovirus exposure and HLA in healthy donors. Study-wide points: It was confirmed in vitro that a few of the CMV-associated chains were specific for CMV antigens.

With 7 bases removed from V and 3 bases from J, the gap between germline ends came to 12 bases. The CDR3 covers 13 residues. Germline CDR1 reads MNHEY; CDR2 reads SVGAGI. Remarks on this clone: What it binds is not known.

The donors were part of the 120-subject validation cohort, which stood apart from the roughly 680-subject first cohort. The data were produced by immunoSEQ multiplex PCR, yet TCRdb's version contains in-frame clones alone and is incomplete. This table holds fewer than 150,000 clones, just under 85% found once. The clonotype originates from a man younger than 45 in good health and CMV-seropositive. This chain connects TRBV6-5 to TRBJ2-5; D may be TRBD1 (6 bases). The sample consisted of PBMCs. This chain's CDR3 is CASTWTAEETQYF. DNA for the CDR3: TGTGCCAGCACGTGGACAGCCGAAGAGACCCAGTACTTC.